This T cell receptor beta chain appears in the sequencing data of a study of tumor-infiltrating lymphocytes in localized non-small cell lung cancer. Study information: Each patient gave resected tumor and non-adjacent uninvolved lung tissue.

A note on this clone: What it binds is not known.

CDR3 length: 14 residues. V lost 2 bases to trimming and J lost 3 bases, with 11 bases between them. Per the germline V gene, CDR1 is SGHDT and CDR2 is YYEEEE. Assay: immunoSEQ multiplex PCR; the TCRdb copy retains only in-frame clones and omits some. Seen here are 9,500 to 15,000 clones, around 80% observed once, and the top ten hold approximately 12%. Study-level points and caveats: Immunotypes IM1 and IM2 had similar TCR-derived T-cell fractions. Each assay used a separate piece of the same tissue. Higher tumor T cell infiltration than in uninvolved lung was supported by TCRbeta sequencing.

This receptor was identified in a human donor with non-small cell lung cancer. The chain uses TRBV5-6 and TRBJ2-5; possibly TRBD2 for D (6 bases). Sequenced: lung tumor tissue. The CDR3 loop is CASSFLTGEETQYF. The DNA for the CDR3 is TGTGCCAGCAGCTTCCTGACGGGGGAAGAGACCCAGTACTTC.